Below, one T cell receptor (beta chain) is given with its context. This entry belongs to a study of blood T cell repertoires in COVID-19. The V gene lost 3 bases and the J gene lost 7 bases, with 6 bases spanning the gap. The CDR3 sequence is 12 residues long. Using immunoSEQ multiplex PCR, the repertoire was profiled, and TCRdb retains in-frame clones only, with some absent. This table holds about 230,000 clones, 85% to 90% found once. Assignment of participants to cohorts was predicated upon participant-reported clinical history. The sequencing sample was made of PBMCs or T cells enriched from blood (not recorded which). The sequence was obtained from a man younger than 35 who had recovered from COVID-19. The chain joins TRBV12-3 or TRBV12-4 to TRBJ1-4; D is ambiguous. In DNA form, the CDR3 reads TGTGCCAGCAGTTTTAGCTCTGAAAAACTGTTTTTT. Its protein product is CASSFSSEKLFF.